This is a list of T cell receptor beta chains from one sample in a study of identical twins. Using its own MiXCR run on the 5' RACE reads, TCRdb lists one record per CDR3 protein. The data contain a few hundred thousand distinct CDR3 sequences, 9.5% of them singletons. These data were also reused for a study on yellow fever vaccine responses in identical twins.

The sample taken for sequencing was CD8+ T cells sorted from blood. These TCRs come from a woman aged 18-35 years in good health. The CDR3 runs from the conserved cysteine through the conserved F or W. The D gene is left open where the match is weak. A clone size is listed for some rows: how often the clone was seen (once, few, many), or a class if it is expanded.

clone size: NA; J gene: TRBJ2-5; V gene: TRBV29-1; D gene: NA; CDR3 protein: CSVLLAGTPSGGETQYF; CDR3 DNA: TGCAGCGTCCTCTTAGCGGGTACTCCCTCAGGGGGAGAGACCCAGTACTTC
clone size: many; J gene: TRBJ2-4; V gene: TRBV5-1; D gene: TRBD2; CDR3 protein: CASSLGRDYTLAKNIQYF; CDR3 DNA: TGCGCCAGCAGCTTGGGCCGGGACTACACTTTAGCCAAAAACATTCAGTACTTC
clone size: NA; J gene: TRBJ2-3; V gene: TRBV12-3/TRBV12-4; D gene: NA; CDR3 protein: CASTLPTDTQYF; CDR3 DNA: TGTGCCAGCACCCTCCCGACAGATACGCAGTATTTT
clone size: few; J gene: TRBJ2-1; V gene: TRBV4-3; D gene: NA; CDR3 protein: CASSQASAGSYNEQFF; CDR3 DNA: TGCGCCAGCAGCCAGGCTAGCGCCGGCTCCTACAATGAGCAGTTCTTC
clone size: NA; J gene: TRBJ2-1; V gene: TRBV20-1; D gene: TRBD1; CDR3 protein: CSARVDRVVFF; CDR3 DNA: TGCAGTGCTAGAGTGGACAGGGTGGTGTTCTTC
clone size: many; J gene: TRBJ2-1; V gene: TRBV7-3; D gene: NA; CDR3 protein: CASSLNDPPGAYGHNEQFF; CDR3 DNA: TGTGCCAGCAGCTTAAACGACCCCCCCGGGGCGTACGGGCACAATGAGCAGTTCTTC
clone size: few; J gene: TRBJ2-1; V gene: TRBV30; D gene: TRBD1; CDR3 protein: CAWRPPTGLNNEQFF; CDR3 DNA: TGTGCCTGGAGACCCCCGACAGGGCTTAACAATGAGCAGTTCTTC
clone size: NA; J gene: TRBJ1-4; V gene: TRBV30; D gene: TRBD1; CDR3 protein: CAWCTGATNEKLFF; CDR3 DNA: TGTGCCTGGTGTACAGGGGCAACTAATGAAAAACTGTTTTTT
clone size: few; J gene: TRBJ2-1; V gene: TRBV4-3; D gene: NA; CDR3 protein: CASSQGSPQGEQFF; CDR3 DNA: TGCGCCAGCAGCCAAGGATCACCACAAGGGGAGCAGTTCTTC
clone size: NA; J gene: TRBJ2-1; V gene: TRBV11-1; D gene: NA; CDR3 protein: CASSLAMAGDLREQFF; CDR3 DNA: TGTGCCAGCAGCTTAGCGATGGCAGGGGACCTTCGTGAGCAGTTCTTC
clone size: NA; J gene: TRBJ2-7; V gene: TRBV7-9; D gene: TRBD1; CDR3 protein: CASSVPGQPYEQYF; CDR3 DNA: TGTGCCAGCAGCGTCCCGGGACAGCCCTACGAGCAGTACTTC
clone size: NA; J gene: TRBJ2-7; V gene: TRBV6-2/TRBV6-3; D gene: NA; CDR3 protein: CASSPRLGFDEQYF; CDR3 DNA: TGTGCCAGCAGTCCGCGGTTGGGGTTCGACGAGCAGTACTTC
clone size: few; J gene: TRBJ2-3; V gene: TRBV12-3/TRBV12-4; D gene: TRBD2; CDR3 protein: CAICSPGTSGQMLPDTQYF; CDR3 DNA: TGTGCCATCTGTTCCCCGGGGACTAGCGGACAAATGTTACCTGATACGCAGTATTTT
clone size: many; J gene: TRBJ2-1; V gene: TRBV29-1; D gene: TRBD1; CDR3 protein: CSAIPRDREDEQFF; CDR3 DNA: TGCAGCGCTATCCCCCGGGACAGGGAGGATGAGCAGTTCTTC
clone size: NA; J gene: TRBJ2-2; V gene: TRBV20-1; D gene: TRBD2; CDR3 protein: CSAREPGLAGGVTGELFF; CDR3 DNA: TGCAGTGCTAGAGAACCGGGACTAGCGGGAGGGGTCACCGGGGAGCTGTTTTTT
clone size: NA; J gene: TRBJ1-1; V gene: TRBV27; D gene: TRBD1; CDR3 protein: CASSLTLQGGNTEAFF; CDR3 DNA: TGTGCCAGCAGTTTGACCCTCCAGGGGGGGAACACTGAAGCTTTCTTT
clone size: NA; J gene: TRBJ2-1; V gene: TRBV19; D gene: NA; CDR3 protein: CASSIPGPEQFF; CDR3 DNA: TGTGCCAGTAGTATCCCGGGACCCGAGCAGTTCTTC
clone size: few; J gene: TRBJ2-1; V gene: TRBV19; D gene: NA; CDR3 protein: CASSNMGNEQFF; CDR3 DNA: TGTGCCAGTTCAAACATGGGCAATGAGCAGTTCTTC
clone size: NA; J gene: TRBJ2-7; V gene: TRBV2; D gene: NA; CDR3 protein: CASNGAHIYEQYF; CDR3 DNA: TGTGCCAGCAATGGTGCTCATATCTACGAGCAGTACTTC
clone size: many; J gene: TRBJ1-2; V gene: TRBV7-9; D gene: NA; CDR3 protein: CASSLDSLLYGYTF; CDR3 DNA: TGTGCCAGCAGCCTGGACAGCCTCCTCTATGGCTACACCTTC
clone size: NA; J gene: TRBJ2-5; V gene: TRBV2; D gene: NA; CDR3 protein: CASPRSGEAYQETQYF; CDR3 DNA: TGTGCCAGCCCAAGATCAGGGGAAGCCTACCAAGAGACCCAGTACTTC
clone size: many; J gene: TRBJ2-2; V gene: TRBV29-1; D gene: NA; CDR3 protein: CSVVVGGVTGELFF; CDR3 DNA: TGCAGCGTTGTGGTCGGGGGAGTCACCGGGGAGCTGTTTTTT
clone size: many; J gene: TRBJ2-1; V gene: TRBV6-1; D gene: NA; CDR3 protein: CASSIGDYNEQFF; CDR3 DNA: TGTGCCAGCAGTATAGGGGACTACAATGAGCAGTTCTTC
clone size: few; J gene: TRBJ2-2; V gene: TRBV19; D gene: NA; CDR3 protein: CASSIAGELFF; CDR3 DNA: TGTGCCAGTAGTATCGCCGGGGAGCTGTTTTTT
clone size: NA; J gene: TRBJ2-4; V gene: TRBV20-1; D gene: NA; CDR3 protein: CSTDPSDRNIQYF; CDR3 DNA: TGCAGTACAGATCCCTCGGACAGAAACATTCAGTACTTC
clone size: many; J gene: TRBJ2-7; V gene: TRBV12-3/TRBV12-4; D gene: NA; CDR3 protein: CASSLFSAYEQYF; CDR3 DNA: TGTGCCAGCAGTTTATTTAGCGCCTACGAGCAGTACTTC
clone size: NA; J gene: TRBJ2-7; V gene: TRBV20-1; D gene: NA; CDR3 protein: CSARPRDAYEQYF; CDR3 DNA: TGCAGTGCTAGACCCCGGGATGCCTACGAGCAGTACTTC
clone size: NA; J gene: TRBJ2-7; V gene: TRBV15; D gene: TRBD1; CDR3 protein: CATSRDGPPGQGYEQYF; CDR3 DNA: TGTGCCACCAGCAGAGATGGACCTCCGGGACAGGGGTACGAGCAGTACTTC
clone size: few; J gene: TRBJ2-1; V gene: TRBV6-2/TRBV6-3; D gene: NA; CDR3 protein: CASSYVGSSDEQFF; CDR3 DNA: TGTGCCAGCAGTTACGTGGGATCGTCGGATGAGCAGTTCTTC
clone size: NA; J gene: TRBJ2-7; V gene: TRBV15; D gene: NA; CDR3 protein: CATSEGGLHYEQYF; CDR3 DNA: TGTGCCACCAGCGAAGGTGGCTTACACTACGAGCAGTACTTC
clone size: few; J gene: TRBJ2-3; V gene: TRBV20-1; D gene: NA; CDR3 protein: CSARPEITDTQYF; CDR3 DNA: TGCAGTGCTAGACCTGAAATCACAGATACGCAGTATTTT
clone size: NA; J gene: TRBJ2-3; V gene: TRBV29-1; D gene: TRBD2; CDR3 protein: CSVGDGRGADTQYF; CDR3 DNA: TGCAGCGTTGGAGACGGGAGGGGAGCAGATACGCAGTATTTT
clone size: many; J gene: TRBJ2-2; V gene: TRBV4-3; D gene: TRBD2; CDR3 protein: CASSAKRPGLAGGSAGELFF; CDR3 DNA: TGCGCCAGCAGCGCTAAGAGGCCGGGACTAGCGGGAGGGAGCGCCGGGGAGCTGTTTTTT
clone size: NA; J gene: TRBJ2-7; V gene: TRBV29-1; D gene: NA; CDR3 protein: CSVEESVHEQYF; CDR3 DNA: TGCAGCGTTGAGGAGTCCGTCCACGAGCAGTACTTC
clone size: many; J gene: TRBJ2-3; V gene: TRBV4-1; D gene: TRBD2; CDR3 protein: CASSHPLAGQSTDTQYF; CDR3 DNA: TGCGCCAGCAGCCATCCTCTAGCGGGGCAGAGCACAGATACGCAGTATTTT
clone size: NA; J gene: TRBJ2-3; V gene: TRBV28; D gene: NA; CDR3 protein: CASSLGGQHLTTDTQYF; CDR3 DNA: TGTGCCAGCAGTTTAGGCGGACAGCACCTTACCACAGATACGCAGTATTTT
clone size: NA; J gene: TRBJ2-1; V gene: TRBV27; D gene: NA; CDR3 protein: CASSLSTNNEQFF; CDR3 DNA: TGTGCCAGCAGTTTATCGACGAACAATGAGCAGTTCTTC
clone size: NA; J gene: TRBJ2-2; V gene: TRBV5-3; D gene: TRBD1; CDR3 protein: CARSLRTGLTGELFF; CDR3 DNA: TGTGCCAGAAGCTTGAGGACAGGGCTCACCGGGGAGCTGTTTTTT
clone size: few; J gene: TRBJ2-5; V gene: TRBV6-2/TRBV6-3; D gene: NA; CDR3 protein: CASSYSSFPGETQYF; CDR3 DNA: TGTGCCAGCAGTTACTCGTCGTTCCCGGGTGAGACCCAGTACTTC
clone size: NA; J gene: TRBJ2-1; V gene: TRBV10-3; D gene: NA; CDR3 protein: CAIMHPQDNEQFF; CDR3 DNA: TGTGCCATCATGCACCCCCAAGACAATGAGCAGTTCTTC
clone size: few; J gene: TRBJ2-5; V gene: TRBV7-6; D gene: TRBD2; CDR3 protein: CASSLGGGGETQYF; CDR3 DNA: TGTGCCAGCAGCTTAGGTGGCGGGGGGGAGACCCAGTACTTC
clone size: NA; J gene: TRBJ2-1; V gene: TRBV5-1; D gene: TRBD2; CDR3 protein: CASSLDAGGNEQFF; CDR3 DNA: TGCGCCAGCAGCCTGGATGCCGGGGGGAATGAGCAGTTCTTC
clone size: NA; J gene: TRBJ2-7; V gene: TRBV15; D gene: TRBD2; CDR3 protein: CATSRVPTSGNRYEQYF; CDR3 DNA: TGTGCCACCAGCAGAGTTCCGACTAGCGGTAACAGGTACGAGCAGTACTTC
clone size: NA; J gene: TRBJ2-3; V gene: TRBV7-9; D gene: TRBD1; CDR3 protein: CASSSTDRVRDTQYF; CDR3 DNA: TGTGCCAGCAGCTCGACGGACAGGGTGAGGGATACGCAGTATTTT
clone size: few; J gene: TRBJ1-1; V gene: TRBV27; D gene: NA; CDR3 protein: CASSWTPTNTEAFF; CDR3 DNA: TGTGCCAGCAGCTGGACCCCAACGAACACTGAAGCTTTCTTT
clone size: many; J gene: TRBJ2-5; V gene: TRBV6-1; D gene: NA; CDR3 protein: CASTYGGQLQETQYF; CDR3 DNA: TGTGCCAGCACCTACGGCGGACAGCTCCAAGAGACCCAGTACTTC
clone size: NA; J gene: TRBJ2-1; V gene: TRBV15; D gene: TRBD1; CDR3 protein: CATSRNRDRENEQFF; CDR3 DNA: TGTGCCACCAGCAGGAACCGGGACAGGGAGAATGAGCAGTTCTTC
clone size: many; J gene: TRBJ2-1; V gene: TRBV29-1; D gene: NA; CDR3 protein: CSGGSGGEQFF; CDR3 DNA: TGCAGCGGGGGCTCCGGGGGTGAGCAGTTCTTC
clone size: few; J gene: TRBJ2-1; V gene: TRBV29-1; D gene: TRBD2; CDR3 protein: CSPRTAGGGEQFF; CDR3 DNA: TGCAGCCCCCGGACGGCGGGAGGGGGTGAGCAGTTCTTC
clone size: many; J gene: TRBJ2-5; V gene: TRBV20-1; D gene: TRBD2; CDR3 protein: CSASGTSKETQYF; CDR3 DNA: TGCAGTGCTAGTGGGACTAGCAAAGAGACCCAGTACTTC
clone size: NA; J gene: TRBJ2-7; V gene: TRBV6-6; D gene: NA; CDR3 protein: CASSYGESEQYF; CDR3 DNA: TGTGCCAGCAGTTATGGGGAGTCGGAGCAGTACTTC
clone size: many; J gene: TRBJ2-7; V gene: TRBV7-9; D gene: TRBD1; CDR3 protein: CASSLDPWDSISYEQYF; CDR3 DNA: TGTGCCAGCAGCTTAGACCCCTGGGACAGCATCTCCTACGAGCAGTACTTC
clone size: medium-sized; J gene: TRBJ2-1; V gene: TRBV7-9; D gene: TRBD2; CDR3 protein: CASSSTLAGGYNEQFF; CDR3 DNA: TGTGCCAGCAGCTCAACTCTAGCGGGAGGTTACAATGAGCAGTTCTTC
clone size: few; J gene: TRBJ2-2; V gene: TRBV4-3; D gene: NA; CDR3 protein: CASSQDRVPTGELFF; CDR3 DNA: TGCGCCAGCAGCCAAGATCGGGTCCCTACCGGGGAGCTGTTTTTT
clone size: few; J gene: TRBJ2-1; V gene: TRBV5-1; D gene: NA; CDR3 protein: CASSLALDIEQFF; CDR3 DNA: TGCGCCAGCAGCTTGGCCCTAGACATTGAGCAGTTCTTC